This T cell receptor (beta chain) derives from a study of cytomegalovirus exposure and HLA in healthy donors. Overall study findings and caveats: Previously analyzed data showed that most TCR beta V segments were productive at a frequency of about 87% or about 30%. Roughly even sequencing depth across donors was the assumption behind the presence/absence analyses.

A remark on this clone: The antigen remains unidentified.

J lost 4 bases, V lost 0 bases, and 8 bases had no gene match. CDR1 is SGHRS, CDR2 YFSETQ, per germline. This CDR3 is built from 17 residues. The PCR had 60 Vbeta and 13 Jbeta primers. Profiled with immunoSEQ multiplex PCR; TCRdb holds only in-frame clones, not every one. The table has about 160,000 clones, about 80% seen once. The gene calls are TRBV5-1 and TRBJ2-5; 11 bases agree with TRBD2. Sequencing input: PBMCs. The TCR was taken from a man aged 30 to 39 in good health and CMV-seronegative. CDR3 protein: CASSLASGTSGGETQYF. DNA for the CDR3: TGCGCCAGCAGCTTGGCCTCCGGGACTAGCGGTGGAGAGACCCAGTACTTC.